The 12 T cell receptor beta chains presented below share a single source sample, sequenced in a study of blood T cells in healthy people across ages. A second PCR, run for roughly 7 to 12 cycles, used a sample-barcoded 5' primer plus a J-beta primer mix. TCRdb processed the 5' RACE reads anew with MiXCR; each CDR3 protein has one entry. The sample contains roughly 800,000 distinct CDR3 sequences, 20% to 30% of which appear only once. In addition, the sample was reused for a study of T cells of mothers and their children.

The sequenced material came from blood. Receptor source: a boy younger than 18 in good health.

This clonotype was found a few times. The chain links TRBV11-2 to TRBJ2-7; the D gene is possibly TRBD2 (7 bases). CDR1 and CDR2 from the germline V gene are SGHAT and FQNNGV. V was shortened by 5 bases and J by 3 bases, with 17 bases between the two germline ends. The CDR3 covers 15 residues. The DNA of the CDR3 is TGTGCCAGCAGCGTCCGCGGAGGGGGGGACTACGAGCAGTACTTC. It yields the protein CASSVRGGGDYEQYF.

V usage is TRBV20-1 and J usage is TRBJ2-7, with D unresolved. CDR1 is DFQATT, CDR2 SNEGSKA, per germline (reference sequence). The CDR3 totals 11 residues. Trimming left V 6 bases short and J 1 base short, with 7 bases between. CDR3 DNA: TGCAGTGCCCCAGAATCCTACGAGCAGTACTTC. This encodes CSAPESYEQYF.

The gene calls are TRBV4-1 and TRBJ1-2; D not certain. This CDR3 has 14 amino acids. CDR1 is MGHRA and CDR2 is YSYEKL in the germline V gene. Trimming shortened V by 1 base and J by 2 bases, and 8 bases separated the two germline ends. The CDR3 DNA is TGCGCCAGCAGCCAAGCTCACTCGAACTATGGCTACACCTTC. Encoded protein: CASSQAHSNYGYTF.

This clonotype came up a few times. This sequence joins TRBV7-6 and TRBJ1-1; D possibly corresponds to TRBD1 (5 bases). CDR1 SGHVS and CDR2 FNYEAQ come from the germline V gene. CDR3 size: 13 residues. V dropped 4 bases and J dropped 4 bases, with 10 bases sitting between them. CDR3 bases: TGTGCCAGCAGCTCTTCGGGGCCCACTGAAGCTTTCTTT. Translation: CASSSSGPTEAFF.

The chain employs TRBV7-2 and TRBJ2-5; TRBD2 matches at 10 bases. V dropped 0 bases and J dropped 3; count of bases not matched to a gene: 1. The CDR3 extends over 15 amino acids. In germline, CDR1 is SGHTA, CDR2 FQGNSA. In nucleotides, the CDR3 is TGTGCCAGCAGCTTAGCTCTAGCGGGAGAAGAGACCCAGTACTTC. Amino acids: CASSLALAGEETQYF.

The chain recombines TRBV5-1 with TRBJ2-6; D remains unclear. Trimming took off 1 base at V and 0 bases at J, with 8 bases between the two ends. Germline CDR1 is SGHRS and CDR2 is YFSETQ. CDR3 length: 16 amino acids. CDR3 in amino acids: CASSLIHTSGANVLTF. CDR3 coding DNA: TGCGCCAGCAGCTTGATACATACCTCTGGGGCCAACGTCCTGACTTTC.

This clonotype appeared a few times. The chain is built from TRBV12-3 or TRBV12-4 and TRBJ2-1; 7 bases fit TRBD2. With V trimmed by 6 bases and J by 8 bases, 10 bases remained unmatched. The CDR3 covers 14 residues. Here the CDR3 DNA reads TGTGCCAGCAGACTTAGCGGGTACGGCCATGAGCAGTTCTTC. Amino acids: CASRLSGYGHEQFF.

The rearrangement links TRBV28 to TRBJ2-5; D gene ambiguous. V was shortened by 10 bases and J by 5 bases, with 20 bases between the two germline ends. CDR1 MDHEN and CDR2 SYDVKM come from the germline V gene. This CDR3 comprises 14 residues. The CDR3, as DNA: TGTGCCACCCTCGAGATGGGTACCGGGGAGACCCAGTACTTC. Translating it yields CATLEMGTGETQYF.

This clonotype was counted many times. The CDR3 loop is CASSSALAKNIQYF. CDR3 sequence (DNA): TGTGCCAGCAGTTCAGCTCTAGCCAAAAACATTCAGTACTTC. This chain links TRBV6-5 with TRBJ2-4; D is unresolved. The germline gives CDR1 MNHEY, CDR2 SVGAGI. The CDR3 sequence is 14 residues long. The ends were cut back, 4 bases at V and 0 bases at J, with 7 bases in the middle.

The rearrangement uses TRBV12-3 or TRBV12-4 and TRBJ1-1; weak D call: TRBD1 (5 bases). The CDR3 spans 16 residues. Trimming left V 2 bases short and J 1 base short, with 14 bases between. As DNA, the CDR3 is TGTGCCAGCAGTTTAAGTCGGCGACAGCCGAACACTGAAGCTTTCTTT. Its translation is CASSLSRRQPNTEAFF.

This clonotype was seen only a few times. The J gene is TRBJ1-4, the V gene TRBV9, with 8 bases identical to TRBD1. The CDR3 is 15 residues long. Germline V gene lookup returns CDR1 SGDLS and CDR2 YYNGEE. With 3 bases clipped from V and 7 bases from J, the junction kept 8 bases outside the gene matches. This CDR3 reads CASSAGGGIGEKLFF. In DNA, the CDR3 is TGTGCCAGCAGCGCAGGGGGCGGAATCGGTGAAAAACTGTTTTTT.

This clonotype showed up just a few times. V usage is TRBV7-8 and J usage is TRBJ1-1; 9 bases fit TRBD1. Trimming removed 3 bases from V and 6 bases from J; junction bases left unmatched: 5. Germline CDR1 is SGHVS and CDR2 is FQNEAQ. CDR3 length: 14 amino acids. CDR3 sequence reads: CASSFRTGDSEAFF. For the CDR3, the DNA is TGTGCCAGCAGCTTCAGGACAGGGGACTCTGAAGCTTTCTTT.